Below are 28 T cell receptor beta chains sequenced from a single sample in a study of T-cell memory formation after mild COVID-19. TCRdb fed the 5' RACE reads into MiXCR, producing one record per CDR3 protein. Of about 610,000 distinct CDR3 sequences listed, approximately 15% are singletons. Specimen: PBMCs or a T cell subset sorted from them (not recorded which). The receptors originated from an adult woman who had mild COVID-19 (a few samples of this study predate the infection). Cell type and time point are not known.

The CDR3 coding sequence is TGTGCCAGCAGCCCTCCCCGACTAGCGGGGACCACAGATACGCAGTATTTT. Encoded protein: CASSPPRLAGTTDTQYF. This sequence joins TRBV7-8 and TRBJ2-3; 11 bases agree with TRBD2. The length of the CDR3 is 17 residues. The V and J ends lost 5 bases and 2 bases, in that order; junction bases with no gene match: 9. CDR1 SGHVS and CDR2 FQNEAQ come from the germline V gene.

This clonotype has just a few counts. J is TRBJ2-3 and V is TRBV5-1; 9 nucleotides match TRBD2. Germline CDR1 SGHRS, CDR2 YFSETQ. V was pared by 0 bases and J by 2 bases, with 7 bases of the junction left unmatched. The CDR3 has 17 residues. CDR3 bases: TGCGCCAGCAGCTTGGCCGTTGCGGGGGGGCCCACAGATACGCAGTATTTT. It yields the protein CASSLAVAGGPTDTQYF. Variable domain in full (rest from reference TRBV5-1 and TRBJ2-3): KAGVTQTPRYLIKTRGQQVTLSCSPISGHRSVSWYQQTPGQGLQFLFEYFSETQRNKGNFPGRFSGRQFSNSRSEMNVSTLELGDSALYLCASSLAVAGGPTDTQYFGPGTRLTVL.

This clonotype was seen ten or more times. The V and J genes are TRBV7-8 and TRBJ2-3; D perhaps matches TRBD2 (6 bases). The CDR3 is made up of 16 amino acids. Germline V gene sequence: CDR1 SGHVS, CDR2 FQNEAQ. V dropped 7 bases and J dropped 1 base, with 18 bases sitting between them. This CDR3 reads CASNPVGTGRTDTQYF. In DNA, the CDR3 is TGTGCCAGCAATCCCGTAGGGACTGGCCGCACAGATACGCAGTATTTT.

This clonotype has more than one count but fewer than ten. The CDR3 nucleotides read TGTGCCACCAGTGATTTTGGGACTGGAGCGGGACCGGGGGAGCTGTTTTTT. Translation gives CATSDFGTGAGPGELFF. V and J are TRBV24-1 and TRBJ2-2, with TRBD2 matching 7 bases. Unmatched junction bases numbered 12, after V lost 1 base and J lost 8 bases. Germline assignment: CDR1 KGHDR and CDR2 SFDVKD. The CDR3 covers 17 residues.

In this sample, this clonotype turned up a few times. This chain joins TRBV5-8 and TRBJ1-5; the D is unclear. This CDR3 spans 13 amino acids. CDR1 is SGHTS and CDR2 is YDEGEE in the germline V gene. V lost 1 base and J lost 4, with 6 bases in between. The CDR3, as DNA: TGTGCCAGCAGCTTGAGTCAAAATCAGCCCCAGCATTTT. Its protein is CASSLSQNQPQHF.

CDR3 residues: CASSNEYTEAFF. The CDR3 DNA reads TGTGCCAGCAGCAATGAGTACACTGAAGCTTTCTTT. This chain links TRBV2 with TRBJ1-1; D remains ambiguous. There are 12 residues in the CDR3. Trimming shortened V by 6 bases and J by 3 bases, and 8 bases separated the two germline ends. From germline, CDR1 is SNHLY and CDR2 FYNNEI.

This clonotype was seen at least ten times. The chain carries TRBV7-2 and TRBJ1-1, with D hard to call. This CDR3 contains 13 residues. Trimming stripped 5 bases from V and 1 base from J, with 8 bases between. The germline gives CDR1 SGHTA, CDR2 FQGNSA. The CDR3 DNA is TGTGCCAGCAGCACCCGACGGAACACTGAAGCTTTCTTT. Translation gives CASSTRRNTEAFF.

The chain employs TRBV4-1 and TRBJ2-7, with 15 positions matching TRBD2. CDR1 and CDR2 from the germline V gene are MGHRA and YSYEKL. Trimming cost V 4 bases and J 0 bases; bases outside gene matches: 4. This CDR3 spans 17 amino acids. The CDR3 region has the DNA TGCGCCAGCAGCCGAGGACTAGCGGGGGGGACCTCCTACGAGCAGTACTTC. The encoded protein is CASSRGLAGGTSYEQYF.

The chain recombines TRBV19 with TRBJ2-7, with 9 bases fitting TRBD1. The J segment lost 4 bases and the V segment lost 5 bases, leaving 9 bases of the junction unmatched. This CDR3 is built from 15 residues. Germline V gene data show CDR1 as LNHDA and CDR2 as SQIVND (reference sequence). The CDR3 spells CASSVDRGVLYEQYF. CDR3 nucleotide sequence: TGTGCCAGTAGTGTCGACAGGGGGGTTTTGTACGAGCAGTACTTC.

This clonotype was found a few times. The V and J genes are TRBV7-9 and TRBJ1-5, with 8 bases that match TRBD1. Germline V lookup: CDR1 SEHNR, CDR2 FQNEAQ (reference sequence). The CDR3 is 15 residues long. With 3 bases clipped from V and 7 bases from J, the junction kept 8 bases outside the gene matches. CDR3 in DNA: TGTGCCAGCAGCTTGGAGACAGGGGTTGGACAGCCCCAGCATTTT. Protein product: CASSLETGVGQPQHF.

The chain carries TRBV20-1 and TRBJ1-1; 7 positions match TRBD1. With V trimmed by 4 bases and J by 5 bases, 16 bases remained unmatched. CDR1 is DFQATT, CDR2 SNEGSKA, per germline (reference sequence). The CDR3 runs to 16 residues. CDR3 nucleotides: TGCAGTGCTATCCTTTTTCCGACAGGGAGGGGAACTGAAGCTTTCTTT. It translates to CSAILFPTGRGTEAFF.

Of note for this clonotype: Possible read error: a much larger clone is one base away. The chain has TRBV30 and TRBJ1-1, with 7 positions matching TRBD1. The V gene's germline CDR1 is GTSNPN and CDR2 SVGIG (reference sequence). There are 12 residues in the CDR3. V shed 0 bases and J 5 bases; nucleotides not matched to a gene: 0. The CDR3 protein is CAWSVQGTEAFF. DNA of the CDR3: TGTGCCTGGAGTGTACAGGGGACTGAAGCTTTCTTT.

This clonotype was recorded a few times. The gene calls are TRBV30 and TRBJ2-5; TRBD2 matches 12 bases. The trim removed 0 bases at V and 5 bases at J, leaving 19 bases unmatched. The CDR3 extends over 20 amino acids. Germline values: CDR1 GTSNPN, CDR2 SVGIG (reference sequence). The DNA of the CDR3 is TGTGCCTGGAGTGTACCTTGGCAGCCTAGACTAGCGGGAGATCGGGAGACCCAGTACTTC. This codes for CAWSVPWQPRLAGDRETQYF.

CDR3 coding DNA: TGTGCCAGCAGACCTGGGATGAACACTGAAGCTTTCTTT. Its protein product is CASRPGMNTEAFF. V is TRBV6-5 and J is TRBJ1-1; D not certain. V gave up 6 bases and J gave up 0 bases, with 8 bases separating them. From germline, CDR1 is MNHEY and CDR2 SVGAGI. CDR3 size: 13 residues.

The chain's CDR3 is CSAHYATNEKLFF. Written as DNA, the CDR3 is TGCAGTGCCCATTATGCAACTAATGAAAAACTGTTTTTT. The rearrangement joins TRBV20-1 to TRBJ1-4; D gene ambiguous. Deletions cut 6 bases from V and 0 bases from J, with 8 bases between. The CDR3 has 13 amino acids. The germline CDR1 and CDR2 sequences are DFQATT and SNEGSKA (reference sequence).

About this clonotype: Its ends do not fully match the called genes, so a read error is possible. The CDR3 loop is CASSRSTGLNEQFF. As DNA, the CDR3 is TGTGCTAGCAGCCGATCAACAGGGCTCAATGAGCAGTTCTTC. The chain carries TRBV7-7 and TRBJ2-1; weak D call: TRBD1 (6 bases). CDR1 SSHAT and CDR2 FNYEAQ come from the germline V gene (reference sequence). CDR3 length: 14 residues. Complete variable domain (other parts from reference TRBV7-7 and TRBJ2-1): GAGVSQSPRYKVTKRGQDVTLRCDPISSHATLYWYQQALGQGPEFLTYFNYEAQPDKSGLPSDRFSAERPEGSISTLTIQRTEQRDSAMYRCASSRSTGLNEQFFGPGTRLTVL.

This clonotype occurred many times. The CDR3 nucleotides are TGTGCCAGCAGCTTAATGGCGGCGAACACCGGGGAGCTGTTTTTT. Protein product: CASSLMAANTGELFF. V usage is TRBV7-8 and J usage is TRBJ2-2; D gene uncertain. The CDR3 totals 15 residues. The V gene lost 2 bases and the J gene lost 0 bases, with 7 bases spanning the gap. Germline-derived CDR1 and CDR2 are SGHVS and FQNEAQ.

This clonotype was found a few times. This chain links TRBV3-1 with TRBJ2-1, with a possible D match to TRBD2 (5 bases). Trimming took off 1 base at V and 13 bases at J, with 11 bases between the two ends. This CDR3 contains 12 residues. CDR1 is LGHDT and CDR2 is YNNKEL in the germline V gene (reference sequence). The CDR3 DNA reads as TGTGCCAGCAGCCAAGTACCGTCGGGACAGTTCTTC. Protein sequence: CASSQVPSGQFF.

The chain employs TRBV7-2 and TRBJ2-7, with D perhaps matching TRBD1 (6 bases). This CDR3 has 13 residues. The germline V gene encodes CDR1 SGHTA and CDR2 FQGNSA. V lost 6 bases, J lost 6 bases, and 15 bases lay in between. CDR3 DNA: TGTGCCAGCAGTTTTCCCGGACAGTCCGAGCAGTACTTC. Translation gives CASSFPGQSEQYF.

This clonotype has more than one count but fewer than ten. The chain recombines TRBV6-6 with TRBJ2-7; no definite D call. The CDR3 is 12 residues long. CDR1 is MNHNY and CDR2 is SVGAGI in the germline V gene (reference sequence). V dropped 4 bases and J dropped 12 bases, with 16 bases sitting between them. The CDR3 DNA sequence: TGTGCCAGCAGTTTTTCCCAGGATGCCCTGTACTTC. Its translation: CASSFSQDALYF.

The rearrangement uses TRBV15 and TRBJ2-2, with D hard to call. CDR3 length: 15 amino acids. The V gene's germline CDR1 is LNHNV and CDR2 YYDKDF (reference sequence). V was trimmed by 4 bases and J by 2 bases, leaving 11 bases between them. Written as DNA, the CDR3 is TGTGCCACCAGCACCTTCGGGCTAAACACCGGGGAGCTGTTTTTT. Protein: CATSTFGLNTGELFF.

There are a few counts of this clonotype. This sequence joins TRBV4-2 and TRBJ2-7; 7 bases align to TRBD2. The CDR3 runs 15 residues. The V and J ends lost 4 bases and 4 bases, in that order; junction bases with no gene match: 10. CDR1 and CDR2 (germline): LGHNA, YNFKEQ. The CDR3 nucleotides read TGTGCCAGCAGCCCCGGTTTGGCTAGCGGTTACGAGCAGTACTTC. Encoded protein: CASSPGLASGYEQYF.

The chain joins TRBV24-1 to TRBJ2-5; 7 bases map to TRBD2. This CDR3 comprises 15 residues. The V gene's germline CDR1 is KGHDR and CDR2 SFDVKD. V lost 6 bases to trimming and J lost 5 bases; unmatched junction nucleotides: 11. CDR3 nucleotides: TGTGCCACCAGTCAACCGGCGGGGGAGGCCGAGACCCAGTACTTC. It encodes CATSQPAGEAETQYF.

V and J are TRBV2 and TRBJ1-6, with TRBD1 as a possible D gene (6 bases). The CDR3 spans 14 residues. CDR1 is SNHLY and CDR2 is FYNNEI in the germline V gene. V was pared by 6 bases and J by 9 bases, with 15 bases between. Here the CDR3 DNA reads TGTGCCAGCAGCAAAGGGGGTCCGACTTCACCCCTCCACTTT. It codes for CASSKGGPTSPLHF.

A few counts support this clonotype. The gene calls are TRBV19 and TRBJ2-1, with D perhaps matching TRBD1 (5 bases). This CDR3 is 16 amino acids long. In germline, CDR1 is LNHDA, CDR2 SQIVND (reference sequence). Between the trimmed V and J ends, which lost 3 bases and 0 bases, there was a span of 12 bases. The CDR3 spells CASSMAGALSYNEQFF. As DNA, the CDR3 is TGTGCCAGTAGTATGGCTGGGGCCCTCTCCTACAATGAGCAGTTCTTC. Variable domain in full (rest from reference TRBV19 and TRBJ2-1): DGGITQSPKYLFRKEGQNVTLSCEQNLNHDAMYWYRQDPGQGLRLIYYSQIVNDFQKGDIAEGYSVSREKKESFPLTVTSAQKNPTAFYLCASSMAGALSYNEQFFGPGTRLTVL.

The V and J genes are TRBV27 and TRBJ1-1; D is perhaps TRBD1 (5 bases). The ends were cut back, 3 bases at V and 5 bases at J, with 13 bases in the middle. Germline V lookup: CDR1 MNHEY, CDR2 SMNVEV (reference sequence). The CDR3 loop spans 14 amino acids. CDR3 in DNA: TGTGCCAGCAGTTTTACGGTGGGGGTGACTGAAGCTTTCTTT. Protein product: CASSFTVGVTEAFF.

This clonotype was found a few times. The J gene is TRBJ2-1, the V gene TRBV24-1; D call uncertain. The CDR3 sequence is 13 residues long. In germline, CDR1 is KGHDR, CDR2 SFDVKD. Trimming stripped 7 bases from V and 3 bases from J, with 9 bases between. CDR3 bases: TGTGCCACCAGCCGTACGTTCTACAATGAGCAGTTCTTC. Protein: CATSRTFYNEQFF.

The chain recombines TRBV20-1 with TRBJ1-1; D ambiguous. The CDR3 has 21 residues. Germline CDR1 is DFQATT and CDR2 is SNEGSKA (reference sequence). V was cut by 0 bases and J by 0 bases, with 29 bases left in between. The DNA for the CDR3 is TGCAGTGCTAGAGATGGTATACTCCGGGCACCCAAAAGGCAAATGAACACTGAAGCTTTCTTT. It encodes CSARDGILRAPKRQMNTEAFF.